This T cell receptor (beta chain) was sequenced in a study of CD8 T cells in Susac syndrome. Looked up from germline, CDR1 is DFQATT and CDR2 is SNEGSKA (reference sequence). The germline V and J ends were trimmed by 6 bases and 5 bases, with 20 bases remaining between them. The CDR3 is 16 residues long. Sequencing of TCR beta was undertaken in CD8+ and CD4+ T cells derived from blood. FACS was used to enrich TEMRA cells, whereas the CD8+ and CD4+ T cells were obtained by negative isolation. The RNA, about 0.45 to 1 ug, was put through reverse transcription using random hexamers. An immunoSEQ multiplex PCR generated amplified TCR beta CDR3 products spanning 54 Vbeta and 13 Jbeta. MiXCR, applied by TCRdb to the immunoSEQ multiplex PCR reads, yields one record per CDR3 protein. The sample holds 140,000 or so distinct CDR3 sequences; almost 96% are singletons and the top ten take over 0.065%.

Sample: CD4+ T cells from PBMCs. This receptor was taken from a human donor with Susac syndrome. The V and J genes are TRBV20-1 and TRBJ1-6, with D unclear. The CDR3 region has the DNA TGCAGTGCCAAGAGTCGGGGAAGCAGCGATAATTCACCCCTCCACTTT. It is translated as CSAKSRGSSDNSPLHF.